These T cell receptor beta chains were read from a single sample in a study of T cells in Graves' hyperthyroidism and ophthalmopathy. TCRdb itself ran the multiplex PCR reads through MiXCR, one entry per CDR3 protein. The sample holds under 750,000 distinct CDR3 sequences, about 19% seen once. The sample comprised blood. Receptors were obtained from a woman aged 45-59 years with Graves' hyperthyroidism that later progressed to Graves' ophthalmopathy. The CDR3 runs from the conserved cysteine through the conserved F or W. Each record gives: V gene, D gene, J gene, clone size, CDR3 DNA, CDR3 protein. The D gene is left open where the match is weak. Expanded clones are given a class, and other clones once, few, many or no size at all.

v_gene: TRBV2
d_gene: .
j_gene: TRBJ1-5
abundance: .
CDR3nt: TGTGCCAGCAGTGAAGGACAGGTCCAGCCCCAGCATTTT
CDR3aa: CASSEGQVQPQHF

v_gene: TRBV5-1
d_gene: TRBD1
j_gene: TRBJ2-3
abundance: few
CDR3nt: TGCGCCAGCAGCCAGCAGACAGGGTCAGATACGCAGTATTTT
CDR3aa: CASSQQTGSDTQYF

v_gene: TRBV4-1
d_gene: .
j_gene: TRBJ2-1
abundance: many
CDR3nt: TGTGCCAGCAGCCAAGTTGGTCGGGGCTCCTACAATGAGCAGTTCTTC
CDR3aa: CASSQVGRGSYNEQFF

v_gene: TRBV25-1
d_gene: .
j_gene: TRBJ1-1
abundance: many
CDR3nt: TGTGCCAGCACCAGGTTTGAGGACACTGAAGCTTTCTTT
CDR3aa: CASTRFEDTEAFF

v_gene: TRBV4-1
d_gene: TRBD1
j_gene: TRBJ1-1
abundance: .
CDR3nt: TGCGCCAGCAGCCACTTCAGGGGGGCCTTGACTGAAGCTTTCTTT
CDR3aa: CASSHFRGALTEAFF

v_gene: TRBV11-1
d_gene: .
j_gene: TRBJ1-1
abundance: many
CDR3nt: TGTGCCAGCAGCCAAAGGGACCGCCTCATGAACACTGAAGCTTTCTTT
CDR3aa: CASSQRDRLMNTEAFF

v_gene: TRBV10-3
d_gene: .
j_gene: TRBJ1-6
abundance: few
CDR3nt: TGTGCCATTGGGGACGGGCGGAATTCACCCCTCCACTTT
CDR3aa: CAIGDGRNSPLHF

v_gene: TRBV11-2
d_gene: .
j_gene: TRBJ2-2
abundance: .
CDR3nt: TGTGCCAGCAGCCCCCCAGGGGGCGCGGGGGGGTTAGACACCGGGGAGCTGTTTTTT
CDR3aa: CASSPPGGAGGLDTGELFF

v_gene: TRBV29-1
d_gene: TRBD1
j_gene: TRBJ2-2
abundance: few
CDR3nt: TGCAGCGTTGAATTAGGGCGGACAGGGGGGGACACCGGGGAGCTGTTTTTT
CDR3aa: CSVELGRTGGDTGELFF

v_gene: TRBV7-8
d_gene: TRBD1
j_gene: TRBJ2-1
abundance: .
CDR3nt: TGTGCCAGCAGCCCCCTCACCGGGACAGGATACAATGAGCAGTTCTTC
CDR3aa: CASSPLTGTGYNEQFF

v_gene: TRBV2
d_gene: .
j_gene: TRBJ2-3
abundance: many
CDR3nt: TGTGCCAGCTCCCTGCTAGTAGAAGATACGCAGTATTTT
CDR3aa: CASSLLVEDTQYF

v_gene: TRBV19
d_gene: .
j_gene: TRBJ2-4
abundance: .
CDR3nt: TGTGCCAGTAGTATATTACTGCTAGCCAAAAACATTCAGTACTTC
CDR3aa: CASSILLLAKNIQYF

v_gene: TRBV18
d_gene: .
j_gene: TRBJ2-3
abundance: many
CDR3nt: TGTGCCAGCTCACCCTTCGACAGGCAACGCACAGATACGCAGTATTTT
CDR3aa: CASSPFDRQRTDTQYF

v_gene: TRBV3-1
d_gene: .
j_gene: TRBJ1-4
abundance: .
CDR3nt: TGTGCCAGCAGCCAAGCTGGATGGCAGGGGAATGAAAAACTGTTTTTT
CDR3aa: CASSQAGWQGNEKLFF

v_gene: TRBV6-6
d_gene: .
j_gene: TRBJ2-5
abundance: many
CDR3nt: TGTGCCAGCAGTTACTCGATGAGGACAGAAGAGACCCAGTACTTC
CDR3aa: CASSYSMRTEETQYF

v_gene: TRBV3-1
d_gene: .
j_gene: TRBJ1-2
abundance: many
CDR3nt: TGTGCCAGCACCTTTGGGGGGCGCGAGGGCTACACCTTC
CDR3aa: CASTFGGREGYTF

v_gene: TRBV3-1
d_gene: .
j_gene: TRBJ1-2
abundance: .
CDR3nt: TGTGCCAGCAGCCAAGGGGTCACGGGGGCTAAGAGCTACACCTTC
CDR3aa: CASSQGVTGAKSYTF

v_gene: TRBV30
d_gene: .
j_gene: TRBJ1-2
abundance: many
CDR3nt: TGTGCCTGGAGTGTTGGACAGATCTATGGCTACACCTTC
CDR3aa: CAWSVGQIYGYTF

v_gene: TRBV2
d_gene: TRBD1
j_gene: TRBJ1-4
abundance: many
CDR3nt: TGTGCCACCGGGACAGGAGGTGAAAAACTGTTTTTT
CDR3aa: CATGTGGEKLFF

v_gene: TRBV27
d_gene: .
j_gene: TRBJ2-1
abundance: .
CDR3nt: TGTGCCTCGGGCGTGATAAGCTCCTACAATGAGCAGTTCTTC
CDR3aa: CASGVISSYNEQFF

v_gene: TRBV19
d_gene: TRBD1
j_gene: TRBJ1-5
abundance: few
CDR3nt: TGTGCCAGTAGTATAGTACAGGGGGCAGGCAATCAGCCCCAGCATTTT
CDR3aa: CASSIVQGAGNQPQHF

v_gene: TRBV3-1
d_gene: .
j_gene: TRBJ2-5
abundance: .
CDR3nt: TGTGCCAGCAGCCAAACTTTCCAAGAGACCCAGTACTTC
CDR3aa: CASSQTFQETQYF

v_gene: TRBV20-1
d_gene: .
j_gene: TRBJ1-3
abundance: .
CDR3nt: TGCAGTGCCCCGCAGAGCTCTGGAAGCACCATATATTTT
CDR3aa: CSAPQSSGSTIYF

v_gene: TRBV3-1
d_gene: TRBD2
j_gene: TRBJ2-3
abundance: many
CDR3nt: TGTGCCAGCAGCCAACGAGTCGGGGGGGCAGATACGCAGTATTTT
CDR3aa: CASSQRVGGADTQYF

v_gene: TRBV29-1
d_gene: .
j_gene: TRBJ2-2
abundance: .
CDR3nt: TGCAGCGTTGATACGGGGGGCGCGAACACCGGGGAGCTGTTTTTT
CDR3aa: CSVDTGGANTGELFF

v_gene: TRBV6-1
d_gene: .
j_gene: TRBJ2-2
abundance: .
CDR3nt: TGTGCCAGCAGTGAAGTATCCCGGGAAACCGGGGAGCTGTTTTTT
CDR3aa: CASSEVSRETGELFF

v_gene: TRBV20-1
d_gene: .
j_gene: TRBJ1-1
abundance: many
CDR3nt: TGCAGTCCTGGGGGACCCCTGCCGGGCACTGAAGCTTTCTTT
CDR3aa: CSPGGPLPGTEAFF

v_gene: TRBV29-1
d_gene: .
j_gene: TRBJ1-1
abundance: .
CDR3nt: TGCAGCGTTGAAGGGACAGCTGAAGCTTTCTTT
CDR3aa: CSVEGTAEAFF

v_gene: TRBV30
d_gene: .
j_gene: TRBJ1-1
abundance: many
CDR3nt: TGTGCCTGGAGTGTACCCCCCCCGGTAAGGGGAGGCCCTGAAGCTTTCTTT
CDR3aa: CAWSVPPPVRGGPEAFF

v_gene: TRBV18
d_gene: .
j_gene: TRBJ2-3
abundance: many
CDR3nt: TGTGCCAGCTCACCGGCTACTAGCACAGATACGCAGTATTTT
CDR3aa: CASSPATSTDTQYF

v_gene: TRBV7-2
d_gene: .
j_gene: TRBJ2-2
abundance: many
CDR3nt: TGTGCCAGCAGCTTAGGGGCTGGGTACACCGGGGAGCTGTTTTTT
CDR3aa: CASSLGAGYTGELFF

v_gene: TRBV6-2/TRBV6-3
d_gene: TRBD1
j_gene: TRBJ1-2
abundance: .
CDR3nt: TGTGCCAGCAGAACTGCGGGGACAGGCGGGAACTATGGCTACACCTTC
CDR3aa: CASRTAGTGGNYGYTF

v_gene: TRBV20-1
d_gene: TRBD2
j_gene: TRBJ2-7
abundance: many
CDR3nt: TGCAGTGCTAACAGACTAGCCTTACTCTCCTACGAGCAGTACTTC
CDR3aa: CSANRLALLSYEQYF

v_gene: TRBV5-1
d_gene: .
j_gene: TRBJ2-3
abundance: .
CDR3nt: TGCGCCAGCAGCCCCGTAGCGACAGATACGCAGTATTTT
CDR3aa: CASSPVATDTQYF

v_gene: TRBV14
d_gene: .
j_gene: TRBJ1-2
abundance: .
CDR3nt: TGTGCCAGCAGCCACGGGACTTTCTATGGCTACACCTTC
CDR3aa: CASSHGTFYGYTF

v_gene: TRBV6-5
d_gene: .
j_gene: TRBJ2-6
abundance: .
CDR3nt: TGTGCCAGCATTACACCGAATCTCAATGGGGCCAACGTCCTGACTTTC
CDR3aa: CASITPNLNGANVLTF

v_gene: TRBV20-1
d_gene: .
j_gene: TRBJ1-1
abundance: many
CDR3nt: TGCAGTGCTAGAGTAGTGGGGGGCTGGACTGAAGCTTTCTTT
CDR3aa: CSARVVGGWTEAFF